What follows describes a single TCR beta chain. The clone's antigen remains unknown. Base qualities are not recorded, but no much larger clone differs from it by a single base. These data come from a study of shared clonotypes between healthy human individuals (TCRdb year 2020). Regarding the complete study: The cohort included three men and two women between 18 and 49 years of age. For each donor, CD4 naive and CD4 memory were each given three plates, CD8 naive was given two plates, and CD8 memory was given one plate. Blood TCR repertoires of several healthy adults were deeply sequenced to estimate repertoire size and the extent of clonotype sharing between individuals. Different laboratories and diverse techniques were used to prepare libraries and sequence TCR repertoires, to increase sequencing depth and limit assay-specific biases. Leukapheresis yielded between about 0.8 and 8.9 billion PBMCs per donor.

General study outcomes and caveats: Pairwise subsampling led to the expectation that sequencing depth would affect the degree of clonotype sharing among donors. Rarefaction of sorted-subset datasets indicated incomplete sequencing despite the large sequencing depth. Naive subsets generally had larger estimated clonotype richness than memory subsets did. Sharing across a handful of donors was observed for roughly 5.4% of naive CD4, over 3% of naive CD8, 2% to 2.5% of memory CD4, and about 0.4% of memory CD8 clonotypes. Clonotypes shared by all four sorted-subset donors showed higher generation probabilities than non-shared clonotypes. Only blood was sampled, and tissue TCR repertoires likely differ from those in blood. The genetic and exposure-history diversity represented was limited by the small number of donors.

Healthy HIV-negative adults with no recently reported acute infections or vaccinations were included as donors. Every donor was a Caucasian adult residing in Nashville, Tennessee, USA. CD4+ T cells were enriched by magnetic negative selection, after which naive cells were positively selected on CD45RA and the negative fraction was taken as the memory subset. After blood collection by leukapheresis, PBMCs were isolated using Ficoll-Histopaque density gradient centrifugation and then cryopreserved in the vapor phase of liquid nitrogen. Analytical flow cytometry was used to check the purity and quantity of each magnetically sorted T cell population. From each sorted fraction, genomic DNA was isolated and quantified by UV absorbance on a Nanodrop 2000c. Reading the germline V gene gives CDR1 SNHLY and CDR2 FYNNEI. After removal of 7 bases from V and 5 bases from J, the junction retains 13 bases not matched to a gene. The CDR3 holds 17 amino acids from the cysteine to the phenylalanine. Just the 51-base CDR3 DNA is kept, in frame starting at base 1.

Using the deep immunoSEQ assay, TCR CDR3 regions were amplified from genomic DNA by multiplex PCR. Extracted genomic DNA from each cell subset was spread evenly across all wells of several immunoSEQ 96-well plates, with each plate serving as a replicate. Each replicate PCR for sorted subsets received around 200 ng genomic DNA, equal to around 32,000 T cell genomes. The purified libraries were quantified using a Qubit 3.0 fluorometer, sized with a Bioanalyzer 2100, and then quantified again using the KAPA Library Quantification kit. Each immunoSEQ 96-well plate was sequenced on its own single-read 150-cycle Illumina NextSeq 550 flow cell. Concerning the study's data processing: Because only junctional sequences without quality scores were contained in the immunoSEQ output, filtering matching that applied to full-length reads could not be performed. Sequences were annotated with PyIR, a Python wrapper for IgBLAST v1.9, using IMGT germline references to assign V/J genes and CDR3. Reads were filtered out if the reads had weak V/J assignments (E-value above 1e-6), no CDR3, stop codons, out-of-frame junctions, or ambiguous translated residues. V3J clonotypes were defined by identical inferred V gene, J gene, and CDR3 amino acid sequence. Percentage overlap between repertoires was computed as shared unique clonotypes divided by the size of the smaller repertoire. Repertoire richness was assessed with RTK rarefaction, the Chao1 estimator, and Recon v2.1 estimates of unobserved clonotypes. Generation probabilities for all TCRbeta clonotypes obtained by the gDNA method from a few donors were computed using OLGA. TCRdb retrieved this table from immuneACCESS and kept in-frame rearrangements only. Not all clones are present; in checked studies, unresolved V genes account for under half, and no reason is known for the remainder. For V, J and clone size, that table is used; D and trimming come from the DNA. The sample table records roughly 2.5 million clones; around 90% of these occur just once. The leading ten clones occupy over 0.12% of the sample.

Material for sequencing was naive CD4+ T cells sorted from blood. Read against the paper, the sample's cell subset or site label means: CD45RA+ positively selected. The TCR sequence derives from a man aged 18 to 30 in good health. The rearrangement joined TRBV2 to TRBJ2-3; 12 of the junction bases match TRBD2. In nucleotide form, the sequence is TGTGCCAGCACCCGTGAGGTACGGACTAGCGGGGAAGATACGCAGTATTTT. Translated, this gives CASTREVRTSGEDTQYF.